Below are 7 T cell receptor beta chains sequenced from a single sample in a study of blood T cell repertoires in COVID-19. The data were produced by immunoSEQ multiplex PCR, yet TCRdb's version contains in-frame clones alone and is incomplete. The sample consists of 75,000 to 100,000 clones, about 90% of them appearing once. Sequencing was carried out using peripheral blood. These receptors were taken from a man aged 65-85 years with acute or convalescent COVID-19.

The V call is TRBV24-1, the J call TRBJ2-1; 9 bases fit TRBD1. This CDR3 contains 15 residues. CDR1 is KGHDR, CDR2 SFDVKD, per germline. Trimming at V came to 6 bases and at J to 7 bases, leaving 9 bases not matched to a gene. CDR3 DNA sequence: TGTGCCACCAGTCTATCGGGGACAGGGTTGAATGAGCAGTTCTTC. Its translation is CATSLSGTGLNEQFF.

This clone showed up just once. V usage is TRBV18 and J usage is TRBJ1-2; D gene unclear. CDR1 is KGHSH and CDR2 is LQKENI in the germline V gene. V dropped 5 bases and J dropped 2 bases, with 9 bases sitting between them. CDR3 length: 13 residues. CDR3: CASSSRGNYGYTF. For the CDR3, the DNA is TGTGCCAGCTCATCTCGGGGAAACTATGGCTACACCTTC.

The chain uses TRBV6-9 and TRBJ1-5; 9 nucleotides align to TRBD1. J was trimmed by 4 bases and V by 8 bases; bases with no gene match: 6. The CDR3 length is 14 residues. From germline, CDR1 is MNHGY and CDR2 SVAAGI. The CDR3 nucleotides are TGTGCCAGCTATACAGGGGGCGGGAATCAGCCCCAGCATTTT. Translation gives CASYTGGGNQPQHF.

The rearrangement links TRBV5-1 to TRBJ2-2; 10 positions agree with TRBD2. The CDR3 is 16 amino acids. V lost 4 bases to trimming and J lost 7 bases; unmatched junction nucleotides: 10. Germline CDR1 is SGHRS and CDR2 is YFSETQ. The CDR3 protein is CASSPGAGGRDGELFF. The CDR3 DNA follows: TGCGCCAGCAGCCCAGGAGCGGGGGGGCGAGACGGGGAGCTGTTTTTT.

The chain links TRBV7-3 to TRBJ2-7; no definite D call. The CDR3 has 13 amino acids. Trimming took off 2 bases at V and 1 base at J, with 6 bases between the two ends. Germline CDR1 reads SGHTA; CDR2 reads FQGTGA. CDR3 nucleotide sequence: TGTGCCAGCAGCTTAGATAGATCCTACGAGCAGTACTTC. Its protein product is CASSLDRSYEQYF.

This rearrangement joins TRBV2 to TRBJ2-4; 11 bases are shared with TRBD2. Germline values: CDR1 SNHLY, CDR2 FYNNEI. The length of the CDR3 is 17 residues. V trimming: 4 bases; J trimming: 6 bases; junction bases outside the gene matches: 11. DNA of the CDR3: TGTGCCAGCAGTGCGTTGTCTAGCGGGGGGCAAACAAACATTCAGTACTTC. Protein product: CASSALSSGGQTNIQYF.

The J gene is TRBJ2-4, the V gene TRBV19; TRBD1 matches at 8 bases. Germline loops: CDR1 LNHDA, CDR2 SQIVND (reference sequence). The CDR3 covers 15 residues. J lost 0 bases, V lost 6 bases, and 4 bases had no gene match. The CDR3 DNA reads as TGTGCCAGTAGAGGACAGGGAGAAGCCAAAAACATTCAGTACTTC. Its translation: CASRGQGEAKNIQYF.